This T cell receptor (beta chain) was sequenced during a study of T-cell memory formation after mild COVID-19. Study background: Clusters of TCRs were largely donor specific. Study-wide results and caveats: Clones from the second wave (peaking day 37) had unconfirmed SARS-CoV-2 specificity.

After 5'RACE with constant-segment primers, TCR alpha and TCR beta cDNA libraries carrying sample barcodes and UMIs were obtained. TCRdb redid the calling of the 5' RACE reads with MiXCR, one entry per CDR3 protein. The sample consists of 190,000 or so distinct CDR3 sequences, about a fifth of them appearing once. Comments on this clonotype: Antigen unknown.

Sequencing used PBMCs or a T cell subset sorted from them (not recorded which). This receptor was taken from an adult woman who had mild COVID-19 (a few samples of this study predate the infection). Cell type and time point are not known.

This chain's CDR3 is CATSDFDGRGGNEQFF. The DNA for the CDR3 is TGTGCCACCAGTGATTTCGACGGGAGGGGGGGCAATGAGCAGTTCTTC. The chain carries TRBV24-1 and TRBJ2-1; 8 positions agree with TRBD2. In germline, CDR1 is KGHDR, CDR2 SFDVKD. The ends lost 1 base at V and 6 bases at J; junction bases unmatched: 7. The CDR3 is 16 residues long.